This record covers a single TCR beta chain. The second PCR ran roughly 6 to 11 cycles with a sample-barcoded 5' primer and J-beta primers. MiXCR was run by TCRdb on the 5' RACE reads, yielding one entry per CDR3 protein. The sample consists of nearly 800,000 distinct CDR3 sequences, 20% to 25% of them appearing once. This entry belongs to a study of blood T cells in healthy people across ages. CDR3 length: 15 residues. The V end lost 4 bases, the J end lost 0 bases, and 10 bases lay between the germline ends. Per germline, CDR1 SGHRS and CDR2 YFSETQ. The same sample was also studied in work on T cells of mothers and their children.

V gene TRBV5-1 combines with J gene TRBJ2-2; tentatively, D is TRBD1 or TRBD2 (5 bases each). Sequencing was carried out using blood. This sequence was found in a boy aged 5 to 17 in good health. The CDR3 sequence: CASSGGQSNTGELFF. CDR3 sequence (DNA): TGCGCCAGCAGCGGAGGACAATCGAACACCGGGGAGCTGTTTTTT.